Listed below are T cell receptor beta chains from one sample, sequenced in a study of blood T cell repertoires in COVID-19. TCRdb keeps only in-frame clones here, not all; method: immunoSEQ multiplex PCR. The sample consists of 250,000 to 400,000 clones, about 91% of them appearing once. The material sequenced was peripheral blood. These receptors were taken from a woman under 40 with COVID-19, enrolled during active disease. CDR3s include the opening cysteine and the closing phenylalanine or tryptophan. The D gene is left open where the match is weak. The size entry is marked missing in some rows and otherwise reads once, few, many or a size class.

d_call j_call v_call clone_size cdr3_aa cdr3_nt
TRBD2 TRBJ2-3 TRBV30 - CAWSPSGGVDTQYF TGTGCCTGGAGTCCTAGCGGGGGTGTAGATACGCAGTATTTT
- TRBJ2-7 TRBV30 - CAWSFSRQSYEQYF TGTGCCTGGAGTTTTTCAAGACAGTCCTACGAGCAGTACTTC
- TRBJ2-7 TRBV7-9 - CASSLYNSYEQYF TGTGCCAGCAGCTTATACAACTCCTACGAGCAGTACTTC
- TRBJ2-2 TRBV7-9 - CASSPTPGKSPGELFF TGTGCCAGCAGCCCAACACCGGGGAAAAGTCCCGGGGAGCTGTTTTTT
- TRBJ2-2 TRBV4-2 - CASSQGGKDVGELFF TGTGCCAGCAGCCAAGGCGGTAAAGATGTCGGGGAGCTGTTTTTT
- TRBJ1-5 TRBV7-2 - CASTSGPGGNQPQHF TGTGCCAGCACCTCGGGCCCAGGGGGCAATCAGCCCCAGCATTTT
TRBD1 TRBJ2-2 TRBV25-1 once CASSEYKGQGKGELFF TGTGCCAGCAGTGAATATAAAGGACAGGGGAAGGGGGAGCTGTTTTTT
TRBD1 TRBJ1-6 TRBV6-4 - CASSGTGGGSPLHF TGTGCCAGCAGCGGGACAGGGGGCGGTTCACCCCTCCACTTT
TRBD1 TRBJ1-1 TRBV24-1 once CATSDNPGQGAIEAFF TGTGCCACCAGTGACAACCCGGGACAGGGGGCGATTGAAGCTTTCTTT
- TRBJ1-1 TRBV3-1/TRBV3-2 - CASSTTNTEAFF TGTGCCAGCAGTACAACAAACACTGAAGCTTTCTTT
- TRBJ2-6 TRBV29-1 - CSVDIPHTSGANVLTF TGCAGCGTTGATATCCCCCACACGTCTGGGGCCAACGTCCTGACTTTC
- TRBJ1-1 TRBV9 - CASSAQGIGTEAFF TGTGCCAGCAGCGCACAGGGAATTGGCACTGAAGCTTTCTTT
TRBD1 TRBJ2-2 TRBV29-1 - CSVRTGRDTGELFF TGCAGCGTCCGGACAGGGCGCGACACCGGGGAGCTGTTTTTT
TRBD1 TRBJ2-2 TRBV24-1 - CATSDLPGTGGVGELFF TGTGCCACCAGTGATTTGCCCGGGACAGGGGGTGTTGGGGAGCTGTTTTTT
- TRBJ2-1 TRBV3-1/TRBV3-2 - CASSQISGRTYNEQFF TGTGCCAGCAGCCAAATAAGTGGGAGAACCTACAATGAGCAGTTCTTC
TRBD1 TRBJ2-2 TRBV2 - CASSRQGAGIGELFF TGTGCCAGCAGTAGACAGGGGGCGGGGATCGGGGAGCTGTTTTTT
- TRBJ2-6 TRBV27 once CASSAGSGANVLTF TGTGCCAGCAGTGCCGGCTCTGGGGCCAACGTCCTGACTTTC
- TRBJ1-4 TRBV3-1/TRBV3-2 - CASSQGWTATNEKLFF TGTGCCAGCAGCCAAGGCTGGACAGCAACTAATGAAAAACTGTTTTTT
TRBD2 TRBJ2-5 TRBV3-1/TRBV3-2 - CASSSRTSGANQETQYF TGTGCCAGCAGCTCCCGGACTAGCGGGGCCAACCAAGAGACCCAGTACTTC
- TRBJ1-2 TRBV10-3 few CAISEAGDYGYTF TGTGCCATCAGTGAAGCAGGGGACTATGGCTACACCTTC
- TRBJ2-7 TRBV30 - CAWSVGAGVSYEQYF TGTGCCTGGAGTGTAGGGGCAGGGGTCTCCTACGAGCAGTACTTC
TRBD1 TRBJ1-4 TRBV2 - CASGGQGSFNEKLFF TGTGCCAGCGGGGGACAGGGGAGCTTTAATGAAAAACTGTTTTTT
- TRBJ1-6 TRBV11-2 - CASSLAGGVNSPLHF TGTGCCAGCAGCTTAGCGGGAGGGGTTAATTCACCCCTCCACTTT
- TRBJ1-3 TRBV11-1 - CASSTGLNSGNTIYF TGTGCCAGCAGCACGGGACTGAACTCTGGAAACACCATATATTTT
TRBD1 TRBJ1-6 TRBV19 - CASSFGTGLSPLHF TGTGCCAGTAGTTTTGGGACAGGGCTTTCACCCCTCCACTTT
- TRBJ2-1 TRBV5-4 - CASSLDGSRDEQFF TGTGCCAGCAGCTTGGACGGGTCGCGGGATGAGCAGTTCTTC
- TRBJ2-1 TRBV5-5 - CASSLEVGGSYNEQFF TGTGCCAGCAGCTTGGAAGTCGGGGGTTCCTACAATGAGCAGTTCTTC
- TRBJ2-7 TRBV7-8 - CASSSSGFGYEQYF TGTGCCAGCAGCTCCTCCGGTTTCGGCTACGAGCAGTACTTC
TRBD2 TRBJ2-1 TRBV19 - CASSWGSGGSTYNEQFF TGTGCCAGTAGTTGGGGTAGCGGGGGGTCCACCTACAATGAGCAGTTCTTC
TRBD2 TRBJ2-7 TRBV3-1/TRBV3-2 - CASSQVGTRAYEQYF TGTGCCAGCAGCCAAGTCGGGACTAGGGCCTACGAGCAGTACTTC
- TRBJ2-5 TRBV13 - CASSLGQETQYF TGTGCCAGCAGCTTAGGTCAGGAGACCCAGTACTTC
TRBD2 TRBJ2-3 TRBV3-1/TRBV3-2 - CASSHLAGGSDTQYF TGTGCCAGCAGTCACCTAGCGGGGGGCTCAGATACGCAGTATTTT
TRBD1 TRBJ1-2 TRBV18 - CASSPLPGQAANYGYTF TGTGCCAGCTCACCACTCCCGGGACAGGCTGCTAACTATGGCTACACCTTC
TRBD1 TRBJ1-6 TRBV6-5 - CASSNRDRGPLHF TGTGCCAGCAGTAACCGGGACAGGGGACCCCTCCACTTT
TRBD1 TRBJ1-1 TRBV24-1 - CATSDPKTGATEAFF TGTGCCACCAGTGACCCAAAGACAGGGGCGACTGAAGCTTTCTTT